The TCR beta chain under discussion was sequenced for a study of blood T cells in healthy people across ages. Study findings and constraints: The lack of PBMC sorting stopped any conclusive naive versus antigen-experienced comparison.

For the second PCR, which ran for about 6 to 12 cycles, a sample-barcoded 5' primer and a J-beta primer mix were used. Every individual sample yielded 3 million or more paired-end reads (each containing CDR3). TCRdb recomputed calls from the 5' RACE reads with MiXCR, one row per CDR3 protein. Here the sample spans about 730,000 distinct CDR3 sequences, around 40% being singletons. The CDR3 is 17 residues long. V lost 6 bases and J lost 0; bases outside the gene matches: 11. Germline V gene lookup returns CDR1 WSHSY and CDR2 SAAADI. This clonotype was counted only a few times. The target antigen is unknown.

The receptor was isolated from a woman aged 60-75 years in good health. V and J are TRBV10-2 and TRBJ1-2; 9 bases are shared with TRBD1. The sequenced sample consisted of blood. The CDR3 loop reads CASREIRDRVSNYGYTF. CDR3 coding DNA: TGCGCCAGCAGAGAAATCCGGGACAGGGTCTCTAACTATGGCTACACCTTC.